This T cell receptor beta chain emerged from a study of cytomegalovirus exposure and HLA in healthy donors. At the level of the study: The study's early data release held roughly 91 million unique TCRs from HLA-typed donors.

Overall study findings and caveats: TCR beta chains numbering 164 were designated cytomegalovirus-associated.

A remark on this clone: The target antigen is unknown.

Trimming removed 4 bases at V and 0 bases at J, with 11 bases between. Per the germline V gene, CDR1 is SGDLS and CDR2 is YYNGEE. The CDR3 totals 15 residues. 13 Jbeta primers and 60 Vbeta primers were used for the PCR. The table came from immunoSEQ multiplex PCR; TCRdb's copy has only in-frame clones and leaves some out. The table lists a few hundred thousand clones, 70% to 90% of them singletons, with 2.5% to 3% in the top ten. This chain connects TRBV9 to TRBJ1-5; D gene unclear. This receptor was obtained from a man aged 25-40 years in good health and CMV-seronegative. The sample comprised PBMCs. CDR3 sequence: CASSPSGFSNQPQHF. CDR3 DNA: TGTGCCAGCAGCCCCTCCGGGTTTAGCAATCAGCCCCAGCATTTT. The entire variable domain, with the rest obtained from reference TRBV9 and TRBJ1-5, is as follows: DSGVTQTPKHLITATGQRVTLRCSPRSGDLSVYWYQQSLDQGLQFLIQYYNGEERAKGNILERFSAQQFPDLHSELNLSSLELGDSALYFCASSPSGFSNQPQHFGDGTRLSIL.